This T cell receptor beta chain was found in a study of shared clonotypes between healthy human individuals. As for the study in general: Those who served as donors were two women and a few men between the ages of 18 and 49. Regarding the study as a whole: Non-shared clonotypes displayed generation probabilities falling below those of clonotypes present in all four donors. Naive subsets generally exceeded memory subsets in estimated richness. Rarefaction exposed incomplete sorted-subset sequencing despite large depth.

Data came from immunoSEQ multiplex PCR; TCRdb stores just in-frame clones and leaves some out. This sample has around 2,000,000 clones, with approximately 95% found just once. Naive CD8 cells were CD45RO-negative, positively selected for CCR7, excluding terminally differentiated effector memory CD45RA+ cells. In regard to this clone: Its antigen is currently unknown.

The material sequenced was naive CD8+ T cells sorted from blood. The source is a man between 18 and 35 years old in good health.

DNA for the CDR3: TGTGCCAGCAGTTCAACGACAGGCTCTGGAAACACCATATATTTT. Translation: CASSSTTGSGNTIYF. This sequence joins TRBV28 and TRBJ1-3; perhaps TRBD1 as D (6 bases). Germline V gene sequence: CDR1 MDHEN, CDR2 SYDVKM. The CDR3 has 15 amino acids. Deletions cut 4 bases from V and 0 bases from J, with 10 bases between.